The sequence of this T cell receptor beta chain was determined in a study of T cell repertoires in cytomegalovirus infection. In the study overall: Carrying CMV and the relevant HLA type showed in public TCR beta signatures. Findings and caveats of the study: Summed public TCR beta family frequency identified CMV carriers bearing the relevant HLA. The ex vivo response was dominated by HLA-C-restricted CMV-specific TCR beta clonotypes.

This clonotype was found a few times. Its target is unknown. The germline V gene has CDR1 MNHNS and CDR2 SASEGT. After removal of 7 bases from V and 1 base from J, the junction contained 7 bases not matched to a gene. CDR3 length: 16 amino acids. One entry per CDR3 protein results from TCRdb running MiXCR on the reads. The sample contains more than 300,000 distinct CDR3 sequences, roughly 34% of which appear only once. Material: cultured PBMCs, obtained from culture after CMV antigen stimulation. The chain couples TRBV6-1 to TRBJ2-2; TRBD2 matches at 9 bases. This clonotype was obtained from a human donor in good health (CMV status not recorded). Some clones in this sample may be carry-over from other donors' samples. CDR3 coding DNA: TGTGCCAGCATCAGAGTGACTAGCGGGAACACCGGGGAGCTGTTTTTT. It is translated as CASIRVTSGNTGELFF.